Following are 18 T cell receptor beta chains from one sample sequenced in a study of T cells in Graves' hyperthyroidism and ophthalmopathy. RNA transcripts yielded amplified TCR beta CDR3 regions. A first-round RT-PCR of the TCR CDR3 used the HTBI primer set. TCRdb ran MiXCR on the multiplex PCR reads and lists one entry per CDR3 protein. The data show roughly 600,000 distinct CDR3 sequences, around 15% seen once. The sample comprised blood. These receptor sequences come from a woman between 50 and 59 years old with Graves' ophthalmopathy.

This chain connects TRBV25-1 to TRBJ2-7; D remains unclear. The V gene lost 8 bases and the J gene lost 5 bases, with 13 bases spanning the gap. Per the germline V gene, CDR1 is MGHDK and CDR2 is SYGVNS. CDR3 length equals 12 residues. This chain's CDR3 is CASSTLVHEQYF. The CDR3 DNA follows: TGTGCCAGCTCGACCTTAGTCCACGAGCAGTACTTC.

This clonotype was picked up many times. This chain connects TRBV3-1 to TRBJ1-1; possibly TRBD1 for D (6 bases). The CDR3 spans 12 residues. V was shortened by 6 bases and J by 6 bases, with 11 bases between the two germline ends. Germline V gene lookup returns CDR1 LGHDT and CDR2 YNNKEL (reference sequence). The CDR3 loop is CASSQQGSEAFF. The CDR3 DNA sequence: TGTGCCAGCAGTCAACAGGGCTCTGAAGCTTTCTTT.

V gene TRBV12-3 or TRBV12-4 combines with J gene TRBJ2-2; 9 bases are shared with TRBD2. V trimming: 6 bases; J trimming: 5 bases; junction bases outside the gene matches: 13. This CDR3 spans 17 amino acids. The DNA for the CDR3 is TGTGCCAGCAGCTCTGGGACTAGCTTTAGGTTGACCGGGGAGCTGTTTTTT. Residues: CASSSGTSFRLTGELFF.

This clonotype has a count of ten or more. The V gene is TRBV28, the J gene TRBJ2-7, with 8 bases that match TRBD1. V lost 6 bases to trimming and J lost 0 bases; unmatched junction nucleotides: 7. The CDR3 is made up of 15 amino acids. Germline values: CDR1 MDHEN, CDR2 SYDVKM. CDR3 loop: CASSPSGQGSYEQYF. The CDR3 bases are TGTGCCAGCAGCCCAAGCGGACAGGGCTCCTACGAGCAGTACTTC. Full variable domain (remainder filled in from reference TRBV28 and TRBJ2-7): DVKVTQSSRYLVKRTGEKVFLECVQDMDHENMFWYRQDPGLGLRLIYFSYDVKMKEKGDIPEGYSVSREKKERFSLILESASTNQTSMYLCASSPSGQGSYEQYFGPGTRLTVT.

Many counts were recorded for this clonotype. V is TRBV12-3 or TRBV12-4 and J is TRBJ1-6; 9 positions agree with TRBD1. The CDR3 is 15 residues long. The V and J ends lost 6 bases and 6 bases, in that order; junction bases with no gene match: 6. The CDR3 is CASSRGQGFNSPLHF. In DNA, the CDR3 is TGTGCCAGCAGCCGGGGACAGGGATTTAATTCACCCCTCCACTTT.

The gene calls are TRBV20-1 and TRBJ1-5; a possible D gene is TRBD1 (5 bases). In germline, CDR1 is DFQATT, CDR2 SNEGSKA (reference sequence). V lost 1 base to trimming and J lost 6 bases, with 16 bases between them. CDR3 size: 15 residues. The CDR3 sequence: CSARGGGVSVQPQHF. CDR3 in DNA: TGCAGTGCTAGAGGCGGGGGTGTCAGTGTTCAGCCCCAGCATTTT.

This clonotype turned up a few times. The CDR3 coding sequence is TGTGCCAGCAAACCCTGGACTAGCGGGAGTTACGGGGAGCTGTTTTTT. Protein sequence: CASKPWTSGSYGELFF. V is TRBV27 and J is TRBJ2-2; the match to TRBD2 covers 13 bases. Germline-derived CDR1 and CDR2 are MNHEY and SMNVEV (reference sequence). This CDR3 comprises 16 residues. V was pared by 7 bases and J by 7 bases, with 9 bases of the junction left unmatched.

V gene TRBV30 combines with J gene TRBJ1-3; TRBD1 is a possible D gene (5 bases). The germline gives CDR1 GTSNPN, CDR2 SVGIG (reference sequence). This CDR3 is 18 amino acids long. V lost 0 bases to trimming and J lost 3 bases, with 21 bases between them. CDR3 loop: CAWSVSGNPNVGGNTIYF. The CDR3 DNA reads TGTGCCTGGAGTGTATCAGGGAACCCAAACGTCGGTGGAAACACCATATATTTT.

In its sample, this clonotype was seen many times. The gene calls are TRBV28 and TRBJ2-1; 11 nucleotides align to TRBD2. J gave up 6 bases and V 10 bases, and 5 bases lay outside the gene matches. From germline, CDR1 is MDHEN and CDR2 SYDVKM. This CDR3 has 13 residues. The CDR3 DNA is TGTGCCACCATTAGCGGGAGGGCCAATGAGCAGTTCTTC. It translates to CATISGRANEQFF.

This chain joins TRBV29-1 and TRBJ2-7; D is tentatively TRBD1 or TRBD2 (5 bases each). CDR3 length: 11 amino acids. Trimming removed 3 bases from V and 6 bases from J, with 9 bases in between. The germline V gene encodes CDR1 SQVTM and CDR2 ANQGSEA. The CDR3 nucleotides read TGCAGCGTTGAGGGGGTGGGCGAGCAGTACTTC. As protein: CSVEGVGEQYF.

This clonotype was picked up many times. The gene calls are TRBV7-2 and TRBJ2-7, with D possibly matching TRBD2 (6 bases). V was cut by 5 bases and J by 2 bases, with 16 bases left in between. Germline V gene data show CDR1 as SGHTA and CDR2 as FQGNSA. The CDR3 consists of 15 residues. The CDR3 region is CASSRGGGSTYEQYF. The CDR3 nucleotides read TGTGCCAGCAGCAGGGGAGGTGGGAGTACCTACGAGCAGTACTTC.

This chain uses TRBV20-1 with TRBJ2-1; the match to TRBD1 covers 9 bases. The length of the CDR3 is 15 residues. The ends lost 6 bases at V and 5 bases at J; junction bases unmatched: 11. From germline, CDR1 is DFQATT and CDR2 SNEGSKA (reference sequence). The CDR3 bases are TGCAGTGCCGCCTCCGGACAGGGGCAGAACAATGAGCAGTTCTTC. As protein: CSAASGQGQNNEQFF.

This clonotype was seen many times. The V call is TRBV5-6, the J call TRBJ2-1; either TRBD1 or TRBD2 may supply D (5 bases each). The V gene's germline CDR1 is SGHDT and CDR2 YYEEEE. The V gene lost 3 bases and the J gene lost 6 bases, with 7 bases spanning the gap. This CDR3 contains 12 residues. The CDR3 bases are TGTGCCAGCAGCTGGGGGTCCAATGAGCAGTTCTTC. It codes for CASSWGSNEQFF.

J is TRBJ1-1 and V is TRBV20-1; D is unresolved. The CDR3 runs to 14 residues. Germline values: CDR1 DFQATT, CDR2 SNEGSKA (reference sequence). V gave up 4 bases and J gave up 0 bases, with 12 bases separating them. In DNA, the CDR3 is TGCAGTGCTACCTCTCCCCCCATGAACACTGAAGCTTTCTTT. This translates into CSATSPPMNTEAFF.

This clonotype was counted at least ten times. The V call is TRBV20-1, the J call TRBJ2-5, with TRBD1 identical over 9 bases. The CDR3 runs 14 residues. V lost 0 bases and J lost 3; bases outside the gene matches: 2. CDR1 is DFQATT and CDR2 is SNEGSKA in the germline V gene (reference sequence). DNA for the CDR3: TGCAGTGCTAGAGAGACAGGGGGAGAAGAGACCCAGTACTTC. Encoded protein: CSARETGGEETQYF.

This clonotype was seen repeatedly, ten times or more. J is TRBJ2-2 and V is TRBV18, with 13 bases aligning to TRBD2. This CDR3 comprises 18 residues. V lost 2 bases and J lost 1; bases outside the gene matches: 4. CDR1 KGHSH and CDR2 LQKENI come from the germline V gene. The CDR3 region has the DNA TGTGCCAGCTCACCAAGGACTAGCGGGAGAAGGAACACCGGGGAGCTGTTTTTT. As protein: CASSPRTSGRRNTGELFF.

Many counts were recorded for this clonotype. The V call is TRBV20-1, the J call TRBJ1-1; D gene uncertain. The germline V gene encodes CDR1 DFQATT and CDR2 SNEGSKA (reference sequence). The CDR3 is 13 amino acids. V lost 3 bases and J lost 5, with 13 bases in between. The CDR3 coding sequence is TGCAGTGCTAGGGATGGGGTATTGACTGAAGCTTTCTTT. The encoded protein is CSARDGVLTEAFF.

This clonotype was recorded at least ten times. V and J are TRBV7-8 and TRBJ1-3, with no clear D. The germline V gene has CDR1 SGHVS and CDR2 FQNEAQ. With 3 bases removed from V and 1 base from J, the gap between germline ends came to 13 bases. CDR3 length equals 16 residues. The CDR3: CASSLYALTSGNTIYF. DNA of the CDR3: TGTGCCAGCAGCTTGTACGCTCTCACTTCTGGAAACACCATATATTTT.